The T cell receptor beta chain under discussion was sequenced for a study of T cell responses to AZD1222 COVID-19 vaccine. The sample holds a few counts of this clone. The antigen is not known. Overall study results and limits: Sampled repertoires all dated from after the peak T cell response. Targeting of unmutated variant regions was reportedly seen in nearly half of spike-specific TCRs. AZD1222 recipients seropositive at baseline numbered only six or seven. Clonal diversity may have been underestimated in mostly white British donors.

The table came from immunoSEQ multiplex PCR; TCRdb's copy has only in-frame clones and leaves some out. The table has some 92,000 clones, around 91% seen once. In germline, CDR1 is SGHRS, CDR2 YFSETQ. This CDR3 is 13 amino acids long. The V end was cut by 2 bases, the J end by 10 bases, with 12 bases between. Sequencing used peripheral blood, obtained on day 0 of MenACWY control vaccination. V and J are TRBV5-1 and TRBJ2-2; D not certain. The sequence was collected from an adult in good health. CDR3 amino acids: CASSLGSPAELFF. The CDR3 bases are TGCGCCAGCAGCTTAGGCTCCCCGGCGGAGCTGTTTTTT.